The 4 T cell receptor beta chains in this list originate from one sample, sequenced in a study of PD-1 blockade in mismatch repair-deficient tumors. Sequencing used immunoSEQ multiplex PCR; TCRdb keeps in-frame clones, though not all of them. This repertoire shows about 18,000 clones, 84% found once; its top ten account for about 1.5%. The sequenced sample was PBMCs, obtained less than 25 weeks after starting pembrolizumab. Receptors originate from an adult with mismatch repair-deficient cancer.

The V and J genes are TRBV6-5 and TRBJ2-5; D not resolved. Deletions cut 0 bases from V and 6 bases from J, with 11 bases between. Germline-derived CDR1 and CDR2 are MNHEY and SVGAGI. The CDR3 covers 14 residues. CDR3 sequence reads: CASSYSGPVKTQYF. DNA of the CDR3: TGTGCCAGCAGTTACTCTGGCCCAGTAAAGACCCAGTACTTC.

The rearrangement uses TRBV7-6 and TRBJ2-3, with D perhaps TRBD2 (7 bases). Germline lookup yields CDR1 SGHVS and CDR2 FNYEAQ. There are 16 residues in the CDR3. V was pared by 5 bases and J by 1 base, with 16 bases between. The DNA of the CDR3 is TGTGCCAGCAGCCCCCGAGGGGGAGGGGGCACAGATACGCAGTATTTT. Amino acid sequence: CASSPRGGGGTDTQYF.

This chain connects TRBV30 to TRBJ1-4; 11 bases are a match to TRBD1. V lost 4 bases and J lost 8; bases outside the gene matches: 6. Per the germline V gene, CDR1 is GTSNPN and CDR2 is SVGIG (reference sequence). The length of the CDR3 is 14 residues. The CDR3 reads CAWTGTGGPEKLFF. The DNA of the CDR3 is TGTGCCTGGACCGGGACAGGGGGACCCGAAAAACTGTTTTTT.

V gene TRBV5-1 combines with J gene TRBJ2-3; 9 bases fit TRBD2. The CDR3 extends over 17 amino acids. CDR1 SGHRS and CDR2 YFSETQ come from the germline V gene. The J segment lost 2 bases and the V segment lost 2 bases, leaving 9 bases of the junction unmatched. The DNA for the CDR3 is TGCGCCAGCAGCTTCGGGCCGGTAGCGGGAGACACAGATACGCAGTATTTT. Translation gives CASSFGPVAGDTDTQYF.